Below, 16 T cell receptor beta chains from the same sample are listed, as sequenced in a study of T-cell reconstitution after alpha-beta-depleted transplantation in children. Molecular barcoding with unique molecular identifiers was used for the TCRbeta library. TCRdb re-derived calls from the PCR reads in MiXCR, one entry per CDR3 protein. Altogether approximately 490,000 distinct CDR3 sequences are present, around 12% being singletons, with the ten largest covering 4.5% to 6%. This specimen consisted of PBMCs from the stem cell graft donor, obtained from the stem cell graft. The receptors shown here come from a human donor who donated a stem cell graft to a child with combined immunodeficiency.

The sample holds a few counts of this clonotype. This chain uses TRBV7-8 with TRBJ2-7; TRBD1 is a possible D gene (6 bases). V lost 1 base and J 3 bases, leaving 10 bases between the germline ends. CDR1 and CDR2 (germline): SGHVS, FQNEAQ. The CDR3 runs to 14 residues. The CDR3 DNA sequence: TGTGCCAGCAGCTTAGGGACAGCTTTCTACGAGCAGTACTTC. This translates into CASSLGTAFYEQYF.

This clonotype occurred many times. This rearrangement joins TRBV29-1 to TRBJ2-3, with TRBD1 identical over 9 bases. Germline-derived CDR1 and CDR2 are SQVTM and ANQGSEA. The V gene end was trimmed by 6 bases and the J gene end by 3 bases; junction bases not matched to a gene: 10. This CDR3 region has 15 residues. This chain's CDR3 is CSVGTGTGWTDTQYF. The CDR3 DNA is TGCAGCGTGGGGACCGGGACAGGGTGGACAGATACGCAGTATTTT.

The chain recombines TRBV28 with TRBJ2-2; TRBD2 might be the D (5 bases). Trimming cost V 6 bases and J 5 bases, with 16 bases left between them. The CDR3 has 15 residues. Germline lookup yields CDR1 MDHEN and CDR2 SYDVKM. This CDR3 is CASRSPTSGTGELFF. CDR3 nucleotides: TGTGCCAGCAGATCTCCCACCAGCGGTACCGGGGAGCTGTTTTTT.

For this clonotype: A read error may be the cause here, since a much bigger clone is one base away. Since no conserved phenylalanine or tryptophan closes the CDR3, a read error is the likely cause. The V gene is TRBV6-5, the J gene TRBJ1-1; D gene unclear. CDR3 length: 14 residues. V was clipped by 0 bases and J by 2 bases, with 7 bases between them. CDR1 is MNHEY, CDR2 SVGAGI, per germline. The CDR3 DNA reads TGTGCCAGCAGTTACTCGGCCAGAAACACTGAAGCTTTCTGT. It specifies CASSYSARNTEAFC.

This clonotype has more than one count but fewer than ten. The rearrangement joins TRBV5-5 to TRBJ1-1; D gene ambiguous. Germline CDR1 is SGHKS and CDR2 is YYEKEE (reference sequence). The V end was cut by 0 bases, the J end by 5 bases, with 11 bases between. The CDR3 runs to 14 residues. CDR3 nucleotides: TGTGCCAGCAGCTTGGAAGGGCCTCAGACTGAAGCTTTCTTT. Its protein product is CASSLEGPQTEAFF.

The gene calls are TRBV7-3 and TRBJ2-1; 10 bases agree with TRBD2. J lost 6 bases, V lost 6 bases, and 11 bases had no gene match. This CDR3 spans 16 amino acids. In germline, CDR1 is SGHTA, CDR2 FQGTGA. In DNA form, the CDR3 reads TGTGCCAGCAGTACAAACGCCAGGACTAGCGGCAATGAGCAGTTCTTC. Translation: CASSTNARTSGNEQFF. Based on the CDR3 plus reference TRBV7-3 and TRBJ2-1, the full variable domain is GAGVSQTPSNKVTEKGKYVELRCDPISGHTALYWYRQSLGQGPEFLIYFQGTGAADDSGLPNDRFFAVRPEGSVSTLKIQRTERGDSAVYLCASSTNARTSGNEQFFGPGTRLTVL.

CDR3 sequence reads: CASRPGLAGVATQYF. Here the CDR3 DNA reads TGTGCCAGCAGACCCGGACTAGCGGGAGTAGCTACGCAGTATTTT. This chain links TRBV6-2 or TRBV6-3 with TRBJ2-3, with 13 bases identical to TRBD2. From germline, CDR1 is MNHEY and CDR2 SVGEGT. This CDR3 is 15 amino acids long. J lost 8 bases, V lost 6 bases, and 8 bases had no gene match.

This clonotype was detected only a few times. The gene calls are TRBV7-2 and TRBJ2-3; 8 bases fit TRBD1. V lost 5 bases, J lost 4 bases, and 11 bases stayed unmatched. The CDR3 spans 16 residues. Germline V lookup: CDR1 SGHTA, CDR2 FQGNSA. The CDR3 loop is CASSGAGQGIADTQYF. Written as DNA, the CDR3 is TGTGCCAGCAGCGGAGCCGGACAGGGAATAGCAGATACGCAGTATTTT.

The chain carries TRBV25-1 and TRBJ1-6; 7 nucleotides agree with TRBD1. CDR3 length: 16 residues. V gave up 3 bases and J gave up 8 bases; unmatched junction bases: 10. Germline CDR1 MGHDK, CDR2 SYGVNS. CDR3 nucleotides: TGTGCCAGCAGTGATGATTCGACAGGGCGGCATTCACCCCTCCACTTT. This encodes CASSDDSTGRHSPLHF.

This clonotype was found a few times. J is TRBJ2-7 and V is TRBV5-5, with D perhaps TRBD1 (5 bases). The CDR3 runs to 13 residues. Germline V gene sequence: CDR1 SGHKS, CDR2 YYEKEE (reference sequence). V was pared by 5 bases and J by 3 bases, with 12 bases between. The DNA for the CDR3 is TGTGCCAGCAGGACGGACACCTTCTACGAGCAGTACTTC. Residues: CASRTDTFYEQYF.

This clonotype was seen repeatedly, ten times or more. This chain links TRBV4-3 with TRBJ2-7; D ambiguous. This CDR3 comprises 13 residues. Per the germline V gene, CDR1 is LGHNA and CDR2 is YSLEER. The V and J ends lost 2 bases and 3 bases respectively, with 8 bases between them. DNA for the CDR3: TGCGCCAGCAGCCAAAAGACTTTCTACGAGCAGTACTTC. It encodes CASSQKTFYEQYF.

The chain links TRBV28 to TRBJ1-4; D perhaps matches TRBD1 (6 bases). CDR1 MDHEN and CDR2 SYDVKM come from the germline V gene. Trimming shortened V by 6 bases and J by 5 bases, and 13 bases separated the two germline ends. The CDR3 spans 14 residues. CDR3 region: CASSEGGPNEKLFF. CDR3 sequence (DNA): TGTGCCAGCAGCGAGGGGGGGCCCAATGAAAAACTGTTTTTT.

This clonotype has at least ten counts. J is TRBJ2-1 and V is TRBV12-3 or TRBV12-4, with D perhaps assigned TRBD1 or TRBD2 (5 bases each). The CDR3 is 14 amino acids. Trimming removed 5 bases at V and 4 bases at J, with 12 bases between. The CDR3 DNA follows: TGTGCCAGCAGTAGGGCCGGGGCGTACAATGAGCAGTTCTTC. Its translation: CASSRAGAYNEQFF.

J is TRBJ2-3 and V is TRBV20-1; 9 bases are shared with TRBD2. CDR3 length: 14 residues. Germline CDR1 reads DFQATT; CDR2 reads SNEGSKA (reference sequence). The junction had 2 bases not matched to a gene; V was cut back by 2 bases and J by 2 bases. The CDR3 spells CSARIAGATDTQYF. The CDR3 DNA is TGCAGTGCTAGAATAGCGGGAGCCACAGATACGCAGTATTTT.

Worth noting for this clonotype: This sequence may be a read error, since a much larger clone differs from it by one base. The rearrangement joins TRBV30 to TRBJ2-7, with D perhaps TRBD1 (5 bases). This CDR3 region has 14 residues. CDR1 GTSNPN and CDR2 SVGIG come from the germline V gene (reference sequence). CDR3 amino acids: CAWSGGRSSYEEYF. The CDR3 nucleotides are TGTGCCTGGAGTGGGGGCCGGAGCTCCTACGAGGAGTACTTC.

This clonotype was seen only a few times. V usage is TRBV4-3 and J usage is TRBJ2-2; D is unresolved. The V gene lost 4 bases and the J gene lost 1 base, with 10 bases spanning the gap. Germline-derived CDR1 and CDR2 are LGHNA and YSLEER. This CDR3 has 15 amino acids. In DNA form, the CDR3 reads TGCGCCAGCAGCCGAGAGAAGGGGAACACCGGGGAGCTGTTTTTT. Protein product: CASSREKGNTGELFF.